The T cell receptor (beta chain) under discussion was sequenced for a study of CD4 T cells in relation to SARS-CoV-2 and coronaviruses. Findings and caveats of the study: About 65% of donors had memory CD4+ clonotypes crossrecognizing SARS-CoV-2 and common cold coronavirus spike.

TCRdb's table, derived via immunoSEQ multiplex PCR, lists solely in-frame clones and lacks some. The sample yields 20,000 to 25,000 clones, 76% seen once. Between the trimmed V and J ends, which lost 1 base and 0 bases, there was a span of 6 bases. CDR3 length equals 14 residues. Germline CDR1 SEHNR, CDR2 FQNEAQ (reference sequence). As regards this clone: Its matching antigen is unknown.

CD4+ T cells from unexposed donors were obtained before the COVID-19 pandemic (2011-2018). After less than 11 days of culture, CD4+ T cells were isolated. Cultures held two million PBMCs per well with about 10 IU/ml IL-2. The source of this sequence is a human donor in good health. V gene TRBV7-9 combines with J gene TRBJ1-1; D is undetermined. The sample was CD4+ T cells from PBMCs, cultured in vitro. The CDR3 spells CASSLEGVNTEAFF. The CDR3 bases are TGTGCCAGCAGCTTAGAAGGTGTGAACACTGAAGCTTTCTTT.